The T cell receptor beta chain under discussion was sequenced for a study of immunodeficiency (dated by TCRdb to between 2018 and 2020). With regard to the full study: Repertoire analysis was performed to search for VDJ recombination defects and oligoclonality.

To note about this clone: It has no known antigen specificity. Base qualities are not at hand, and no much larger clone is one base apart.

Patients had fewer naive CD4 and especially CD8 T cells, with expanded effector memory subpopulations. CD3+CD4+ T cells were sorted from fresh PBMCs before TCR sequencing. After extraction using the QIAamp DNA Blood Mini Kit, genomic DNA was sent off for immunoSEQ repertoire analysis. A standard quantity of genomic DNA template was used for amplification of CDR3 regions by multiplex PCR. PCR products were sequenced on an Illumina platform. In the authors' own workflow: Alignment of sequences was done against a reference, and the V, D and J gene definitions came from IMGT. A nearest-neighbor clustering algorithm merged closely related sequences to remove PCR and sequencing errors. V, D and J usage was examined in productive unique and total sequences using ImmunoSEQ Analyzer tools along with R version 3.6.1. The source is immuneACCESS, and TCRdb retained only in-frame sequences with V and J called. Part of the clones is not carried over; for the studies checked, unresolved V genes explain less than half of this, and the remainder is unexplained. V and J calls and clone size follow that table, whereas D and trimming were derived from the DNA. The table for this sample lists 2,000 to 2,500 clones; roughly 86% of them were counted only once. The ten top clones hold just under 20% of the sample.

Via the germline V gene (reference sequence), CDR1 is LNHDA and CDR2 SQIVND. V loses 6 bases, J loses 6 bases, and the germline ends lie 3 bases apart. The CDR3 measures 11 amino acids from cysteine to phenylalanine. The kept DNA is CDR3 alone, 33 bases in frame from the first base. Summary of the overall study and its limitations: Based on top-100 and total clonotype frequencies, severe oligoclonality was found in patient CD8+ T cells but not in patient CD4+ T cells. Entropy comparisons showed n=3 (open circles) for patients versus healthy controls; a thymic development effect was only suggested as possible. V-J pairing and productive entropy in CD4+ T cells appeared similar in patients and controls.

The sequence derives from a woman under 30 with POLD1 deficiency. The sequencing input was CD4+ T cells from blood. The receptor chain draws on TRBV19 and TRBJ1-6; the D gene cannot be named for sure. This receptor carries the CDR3 CASRGNSPLHF. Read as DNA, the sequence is TGTGCCAGTAGGGGTAATTCACCCCTCCACTTT.